These 16 T cell receptor beta chains share one sample of origin, sequenced in a study of blood T cell repertoires in COVID-19. TCRdb's table, derived via immunoSEQ multiplex PCR, lists solely in-frame clones and lacks some. The sample includes 200,000 to 250,000 clones, approximately 86% of them seen just once. Sequenced sample: peripheral blood. The source is a woman under 40 with COVID-19, enrolled during active disease.

V and J are TRBV5-4 and TRBJ2-7; a possible D gene is TRBD1 (6 bases). The CDR3 loop spans 15 amino acids. Germline V gene data show CDR1 as SGHNT and CDR2 as YYREEE (reference sequence). Trimming left V 0 bases short and J 3 bases short, with 13 bases between. CDR3 DNA: TGTGCCAGCAGCTTGGGAGTTCAGGGGTTCTACGAGCAGTACTTC. It specifies CASSLGVQGFYEQYF.

This clone has more than one count but fewer than ten. The gene calls are TRBV2 and TRBJ2-7, with 7 bases fitting TRBD2. This CDR3 contains 14 residues. The V gene end was trimmed by 8 bases and the J gene end by 1 base; junction bases not matched to a gene: 8. Germline V lookup: CDR1 SNHLY, CDR2 FYNNEI. DNA of the CDR3: TGTGCCAGCGGCGGGAGAGTTGTGTCCTACGAGCAGTACTTC. Encoded protein: CASGGRVVSYEQYF.

The rearrangement uses TRBV27 and TRBJ2-1; tentatively, D is TRBD2 (9 bases). V was cut by 5 bases and J by 7 bases, with 30 bases left in between. This CDR3 comprises 19 residues. Germline assignment: CDR1 MNHEY and CDR2 SMNVEV (reference sequence). CDR3 bases: TGTGCCAGCAGTCCCGGGACAGGCCTAGCGGGACGACGGTTGAATGAGCAGTTCTTC. This sequence encodes CASSPGTGLAGRRLNEQFF.

This sequence joins TRBV30 and TRBJ1-2; a weak D match, TRBD1 (5 bases). From germline, CDR1 is GTSNPN and CDR2 SVGIG (reference sequence). There are 12 residues in the CDR3. The germline V and J ends were trimmed by 2 bases and 6 bases, with 10 bases remaining between them. The CDR3 DNA sequence: TGTGCCTGGAGTAGGGGTCCTGATGGCTACACCTTC. Amino acid sequence: CAWSRGPDGYTF.

V usage is TRBV4-2 and J usage is TRBJ2-7; 11 nucleotides agree with TRBD2. The V gene end was trimmed by 3 bases and the J gene end by 3 bases; junction bases not matched to a gene: 10. Germline loops: CDR1 LGHNA, CDR2 YNFKEQ. The CDR3 is made up of 17 amino acids. The CDR3 bases are TGTGCCAGCAGCCATGGCTTTACTAGCGGGGGAATCTACGAGCAGTACTTC. It specifies CASSHGFTSGGIYEQYF.

The rearrangement joins TRBV4-3 to TRBJ2-3; 8 bases match TRBD2. The CDR3 runs 16 residues. The germline gives CDR1 LGHNA, CDR2 YSLEER. V dropped 2 bases and J dropped 0; count of bases not matched to a gene: 4. CDR3 coding DNA: TGCGCCAGCAGCCAATTACTAGCGGCTAGCACAGATACGCAGTATTTT. Protein sequence: CASSQLLAASTDTQYF.

The J gene is TRBJ1-2, the V gene TRBV9; TRBD1 agrees at 7 bases. Germline values: CDR1 SGDLS, CDR2 YYNGEE. After removal of 4 bases from V and 7 bases from J, the junction contained 7 bases not matched to a gene. The CDR3 sequence is 13 residues long. CDR3 in DNA: TGTGCCAGCAGCCCTACAGGGGAAGCTGGCTACACCTTC. Amino acids: CASSPTGEAGYTF.

This chain connects TRBV7-2 to TRBJ1-6; the D is unclear. CDR3 length equals 12 residues. The germline gives CDR1 SGHTA, CDR2 FQGNSA. V lost 4 bases to trimming and J lost 9 bases, with 7 bases between them. The CDR3 sequence is CASSSNGSPLHF. The CDR3 DNA reads as TGTGCCAGCAGCTCTAATGGTTCACCCCTCCACTTT.

DNA of the CDR3: TGCGCCAGCAGCCAAGTTCGGCAGGGCAATAGTGGCTACACCTTC. Protein sequence: CASSQVRQGNSGYTF. The rearrangement joins TRBV4-1 to TRBJ1-2, with D possibly TRBD1 on 5 matching bases. CDR3 length: 15 amino acids. V dropped 1 base and J dropped 7 bases, with 16 bases sitting between them. Germline V gene sequence: CDR1 MGHRA, CDR2 YSYEKL.

The chain recombines TRBV4-2 with TRBJ2-7; D is possibly TRBD2 (6 bases). Per germline, CDR1 LGHNA and CDR2 YNFKEQ. This CDR3 region has 16 residues. V lost 3 bases and J lost 0, with 15 bases in between. DNA of the CDR3: TGTGCCAGCAGCCAGGAAATAGCGGCCAGCTCCTACGAGCAGTACTTC. Amino acids: CASSQEIAASSYEQYF.

This chain links TRBV7-6 with TRBJ2-2; 7 bases are a match to TRBD2. This CDR3 spans 15 amino acids. The trim removed 5 bases at V and 4 bases at J, leaving 7 bases unmatched. Germline V gene data show CDR1 as SGHVS and CDR2 as FNYEAQ. Here the CDR3 reads CASSPIIAGTGELFF. For the CDR3, the DNA is TGTGCCAGCAGCCCGATAATAGCGGGCACCGGGGAGCTGTTTTTT.

This clone showed up just a few times. The rearrangement links TRBV19 to TRBJ1-5; no firm D call. Germline values: CDR1 LNHDA, CDR2 SQIVND (reference sequence). The CDR3 totals 16 residues. V lost 6 bases and J lost 4, with 19 bases in between. CDR3 in amino acids: CASSPTLGRTNQPQHF. As DNA, the CDR3 is TGTGCCAGTAGCCCCACCCTAGGGAGGACTAATCAGCCCCAGCATTTT.

The rearrangement links TRBV11-2 to TRBJ1-1; the match to TRBD1 covers 7 bases. The CDR3 has 13 amino acids. V was pared by 6 bases and J by 1 base, with 2 bases of the junction left unmatched. Per germline, CDR1 SGHAT and CDR2 FQNNGV. The CDR3 here is CASRRQGNTEAFF. DNA of the CDR3: TGTGCCAGCAGACGACAGGGGAACACTGAAGCTTTCTTT.

The chain uses TRBV19 and TRBJ1-1; the match to TRBD1 covers 8 bases. V lost 5 bases to trimming and J lost 3 bases; unmatched junction nucleotides: 8. Germline CDR1 is LNHDA and CDR2 is SQIVND (reference sequence). The CDR3 spans 15 residues. CDR3 amino acids: CASSPGQVLHTEAFF. The CDR3 nucleotides are TGTGCCAGTAGTCCGGGACAGGTATTGCACACTGAAGCTTTCTTT.

This chain uses TRBV3-1 (or the pseudogene TRBV3-2) with TRBJ1-5; the D gene is possibly TRBD1 (5 bases). This CDR3 region has 18 residues. Trimming removed 0 bases at V and 0 bases at J, with 15 bases between. The germline gives CDR1 LGHDT, CDR2 YNNKEL (reference sequence). CDR3 protein: CASSQDLAGRHSNQPQHF. In nucleotides, the CDR3 is TGTGCCAGCAGCCAAGATTTGGCAGGGCGCCATAGCAATCAGCCCCAGCATTTT.

The rearrangement links TRBV3-1 (or the pseudogene TRBV3-2) to TRBJ2-1; 7 nucleotides line up with TRBD1. The CDR3 spans 15 residues. Unmatched junction bases numbered 9, after V lost 5 bases and J lost 5 bases. Germline V CDR1 and CDR2: LGHDT, YNNKEL (reference sequence). As DNA, the CDR3 is TGTGCCAGCAGCATCGACAGGGTCGACCACAATGAGCAGTTCTTC. Translating it yields CASSIDRVDHNEQFF.